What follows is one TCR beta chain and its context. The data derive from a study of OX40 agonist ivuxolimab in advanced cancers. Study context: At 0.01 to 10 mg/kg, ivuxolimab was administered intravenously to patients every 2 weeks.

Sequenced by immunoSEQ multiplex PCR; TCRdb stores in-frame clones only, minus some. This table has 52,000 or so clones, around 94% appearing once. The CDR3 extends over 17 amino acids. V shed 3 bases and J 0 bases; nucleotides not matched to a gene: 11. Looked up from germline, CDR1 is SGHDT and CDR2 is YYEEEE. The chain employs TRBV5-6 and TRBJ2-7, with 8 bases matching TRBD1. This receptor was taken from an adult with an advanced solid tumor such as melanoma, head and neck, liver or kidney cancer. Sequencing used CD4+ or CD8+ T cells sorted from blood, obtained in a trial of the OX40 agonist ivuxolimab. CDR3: CASSSSGTGFFSYEQYF. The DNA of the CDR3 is TGTGCCAGCAGCTCCTCCGGGACAGGCTTTTTCTCCTACGAGCAGTACTTC.